These T cell receptor beta chains were read from a single sample in a study of T cell responses to AZD1222 COVID-19 vaccine. Method: immunoSEQ multiplex PCR; TCRdb's copy keeps in-frame clones and lacks some. The sample lists over 90,000 clones, 88% occurring once. Specimen: peripheral blood, collected 28 days after the second AZD1222 dose. These receptors were taken from an adult who received the AZD1222 COVID-19 vaccine. Both conserved end residues are part of each CDR3. Fields, in order: V gene, J gene, D gene, clone size, CDR3 DNA, CDR3 protein. The D gene is left open where the match is weak. Size is stated for part of the rows, as once, few or many counts, or as a class when the clone is expanded.

V gene: TRBV4-3; J gene: TRBJ2-7; D gene: NA; clone size: few; CDR3 DNA: TGCGCCAGCAGCCAAGATGGGCCGGGTCCCTACGAGCAGTACTTC; CDR3 protein: CASSQDGPGPYEQYF
V gene: TRBV19; J gene: TRBJ1-5; D gene: TRBD1; clone size: NA; CDR3 DNA: TGTGCCAGTAGTCGGGACAGGGTATTGAGGCAGCCCCAGCATTTT; CDR3 protein: CASSRDRVLRQPQHF
V gene: TRBV14; J gene: TRBJ2-5; D gene: TRBD1; clone size: few; CDR3 DNA: TGTGCCAGCAACAGGGGTGGAGAGACCCAGTACTTC; CDR3 protein: CASNRGGETQYF
V gene: TRBV18; J gene: TRBJ1-3; D gene: NA; clone size: NA; CDR3 DNA: TGTGCCAGCTCAGCTACACACGGCTCTGGAAACACCATATATTTT; CDR3 protein: CASSATHGSGNTIYF
V gene: TRBV28; J gene: TRBJ2-3; D gene: NA; clone size: NA; CDR3 DNA: TGTGCCAGCAGTTTATATGGGGATACGCAGTATTTT; CDR3 protein: CASSLYGDTQYF
V gene: TRBV7-3; J gene: TRBJ2-2; D gene: NA; clone size: NA; CDR3 DNA: TGTGCCAGCAGCACGGGGGCCAACACCGGGGAGCTGTTTTTT; CDR3 protein: CASSTGANTGELFF
V gene: TRBV5-1; J gene: TRBJ1-6; D gene: NA; clone size: NA; CDR3 DNA: TGCGCCAGCAGCTTGGCTCAGGGGAATTCACCCCTCCACTTT; CDR3 protein: CASSLAQGNSPLHF
V gene: TRBV3-1/TRBV3-2; J gene: TRBJ2-7; D gene: NA; clone size: NA; CDR3 DNA: TGTGCCAGCAGCCAAGTTTCCCGTTCCTACGAGCAGTACTTC; CDR3 protein: CASSQVSRSYEQYF
V gene: TRBV7-9; J gene: TRBJ2-7; D gene: NA; clone size: NA; CDR3 DNA: TGTGCCAGCAGCTTAGGCACGCCGACCTACGAGCAGTACTTC; CDR3 protein: CASSLGTPTYEQYF
V gene: TRBV5-4; J gene: TRBJ2-3; D gene: NA; clone size: NA; CDR3 DNA: TGTGCCAGCAGCTTGGTTTATGACACAGATACGCAGTATTTT; CDR3 protein: CASSLVYDTDTQYF
V gene: TRBV19; J gene: TRBJ2-7; D gene: TRBD2; clone size: NA; CDR3 DNA: TGTGCCAGTAGTATAGTCCCGGGACTAGCTCCCGAGCAGTACTTC; CDR3 protein: CASSIVPGLAPEQYF
V gene: TRBV7-9; J gene: TRBJ2-5; D gene: NA; clone size: once; CDR3 DNA: TGTGCCAGCAGCTTAGGAGTAGGGCACCCAGAGACCCAGTACTTC; CDR3 protein: CASSLGVGHPETQYF
V gene: TRBV9; J gene: TRBJ2-1; D gene: NA; clone size: NA; CDR3 DNA: TGTGCCAGCAGCGTAGCGACTAGTAGTGAGCAGTTCTTC; CDR3 protein: CASSVATSSEQFF
V gene: TRBV15; J gene: TRBJ2-2; D gene: NA; clone size: NA; CDR3 DNA: TGTGCCACCAGCAGTGCACAGGCCTCCAACACCGGGGAGCTGTTTTTT; CDR3 protein: CATSSAQASNTGELFF
V gene: TRBV30; J gene: TRBJ1-5; D gene: NA; clone size: NA; CDR3 DNA: TGTGCCTGGAGTCCAGGGAACAATCAGCCCCAGCATTTT; CDR3 protein: CAWSPGNNQPQHF
V gene: TRBV5-6; J gene: TRBJ1-1; D gene: TRBD1; clone size: NA; CDR3 DNA: TGTGCCAGCAGCTACGGGACAGGAAACACTGAAGCTTTCTTT; CDR3 protein: CASSYGTGNTEAFF
V gene: TRBV6-6; J gene: TRBJ2-7; D gene: NA; clone size: NA; CDR3 DNA: TGTGCCAGCAGTTACGGCACCCTGGGCGAGCAGTACTTC; CDR3 protein: CASSYGTLGEQYF
V gene: TRBV21-1; J gene: TRBJ2-7; D gene: NA; clone size: NA; CDR3 DNA: TGTGCCAGCAGCAAAATAATAATCAATGAGCCGACCCCCTTTGTCCACGAGCAGTACTTC; CDR3 protein: CASSKIIINEPTPFVHEQYF